One and the same sample provided the 23 T cell receptor beta chains below, sequenced in a study of CDR3 diversity in severe acne. TCRdb called the PCR reads again in MiXCR, with one record for every CDR3 protein. The sample records 89,000 or so distinct CDR3 sequences, 48% being singletons. Sequencing was performed on blood. The receptors originated from a male donor in good health, serving as a control.

This clonotype was seen only a few times. The J gene is TRBJ1-1, the V gene TRBV18; no reliable D call. CDR1 and CDR2 (germline): KGHSH, LQKENI. The CDR3 totals 12 residues. Between the trimmed V and J ends, which lost 5 bases and 7 bases, there was a span of 11 bases. In nucleotides, the CDR3 is TGTGCCAGCTCAACTTATATCGGTGAAGCTTTCTTT. Its translation: CASSTYIGEAFF.

The chain links TRBV2 to TRBJ1-4; D gene ambiguous. CDR1 and CDR2 (germline): SNHLY, FYNNEI. The V end was cut by 5 bases, the J end by 5 bases, with 15 bases between. There are 15 residues in the CDR3. The CDR3, as DNA: TGTGCCAGCAGTAAAAACCCCAGGTTAAATGAAAAACTGTTTTTT. Its translation: CASSKNPRLNEKLFF.

This clonotype was seen ten or more times. The chain couples TRBV2 to TRBJ2-2, with D possibly being TRBD2 (5 bases). The germline V gene has CDR1 SNHLY and CDR2 FYNNEI. This CDR3 comprises 13 residues. The ends were cut back, 6 bases at V and 5 bases at J, with 10 bases in the middle. The CDR3 DNA follows: TGTGCCAGCAGCGATGAGGGAACCGGGGAGCTGTTTTTT. Translation: CASSDEGTGELFF.

The chain couples TRBV7-9 to TRBJ1-1; TRBD1 agrees at 11 bases. CDR1 SEHNR and CDR2 FQNEAQ come from the germline V gene (reference sequence). This CDR3 spans 14 amino acids. The ends lost 6 bases at V and 5 bases at J; junction bases unmatched: 5. In DNA form, the CDR3 reads TGTGCCAGCAGTCAGGACAGGGGGCGGACTGAAGCTTTCTTT. Its translation is CASSQDRGRTEAFF.

In DNA, the CDR3 is TGTGCCAGCAGTCAGAGCGGGGGCGGAGAGACCCAGTACTTC. This encodes CASSQSGGGETQYF. The V call is TRBV6-5, the J call TRBJ2-5; the match to TRBD2 covers 8 bases. CDR3 size: 14 residues. Trimming cost V 5 bases and J 4 bases; bases outside gene matches: 6. Germline values: CDR1 MNHEY, CDR2 SVGAGI.

This clonotype was picked up a small number of times. In DNA, the CDR3 is TGCAGTGCTAGACCTCAGGGTGGGCAAAATCAGCCCCAGCATTTT. This encodes CSARPQGGQNQPQHF. This chain connects TRBV20-1 to TRBJ1-5; possibly TRBD1 for D (5 bases). V was cut by 2 bases and J by 4 bases, with 15 bases left in between. The CDR3 is 15 residues long. CDR1 DFQATT and CDR2 SNEGSKA come from the germline V gene (reference sequence).

Turning to this clonotype: It may be a read error: a sequence one base away is much more abundant. The rearrangement uses TRBV10-3 and TRBJ1-6, with D perhaps TRBD1 (5 bases). Germline V CDR1 and CDR2: ENHRY, SYGVKD. The CDR3 loop spans 14 amino acids. CDR3 sequence reads: CAISVSPGNSPLPF. Here the CDR3 DNA reads TGTGCCATCAGTGTGTCACCAGGGAATTCACCCCTCCCCTTT.

This clonotype has ten or more counts. The CDR3 sequence is CASSPEGANTGELFF. The CDR3 coding sequence is TGTGCCAGCAGCCCGGAGGGGGCGAACACCGGGGAGCTGTTTTTT. The chain employs TRBV3-1 and TRBJ2-2; the D call may be TRBD1 or TRBD2 (6 bases each). CDR3 size: 15 residues. Germline lookup yields CDR1 LGHDT and CDR2 YNNKEL (reference sequence). V gave up 4 bases and J gave up 0 bases, with 9 bases separating them. The variable domain in full, with the rest retrieved from reference TRBV3-1 and TRBJ2-2, is DTAVSQTPKYLVTQMGNDKSIKCEQNLGHDTMYWYKQDSKKFLKIMFSYNNKELIINETVPNRFSPKSPDKAHLNLHINSLELGDSAVYFCASSPEGANTGELFFGEGSRLTVL.

The chain uses TRBV15 and TRBJ2-1; the match to TRBD2 covers 11 bases. Unmatched junction bases numbered 17, after V lost 0 bases and J lost 7 bases. The germline V gene has CDR1 LNHNV and CDR2 YYDKDF (reference sequence). The CDR3 extends over 20 amino acids. The CDR3 nucleotides read TGTGCCACCAGCAGAGAGGATGGTCGGGTAGCGGGAGGGCAAAAAAATGAGCAGTTCTTC. It specifies CATSREDGRVAGGQKNEQFF.

The rearrangement uses TRBV20-1 and TRBJ2-2; tentative D call: TRBD2 (5 bases). Trimming removed 2 bases at V and 7 bases at J, with 11 bases between. This CDR3 has 13 residues. The germline V gene has CDR1 DFQATT and CDR2 SNEGSKA (reference sequence). The chain's CDR3 is CSARRTSGGELFF. Here the CDR3 DNA reads TGCAGTGCTAGAAGGACTTCTGGCGGGGAGCTGTTTTTT.

The V and J genes are TRBV7-2 and TRBJ1-1, with 8 bases that match TRBD1. The CDR3 runs to 15 residues. Losses at the gene ends were 5 bases for V and 5 bases for J; bases not matched to a gene: 10. CDR1 and CDR2 (germline): SGHTA, FQGNSA. Written as DNA, the CDR3 is TGTGCCAGCAGCGCCACAGGGGGAAGTAGAACTGAAGCTTTCTTT. Amino acids: CASSATGGSRTEAFF.

For this clonotype: A junction boundary mismatches the germline segment, possibly from a read error. The rearrangement links TRBV10-3 to TRBJ1-1; TRBD1 aligns across 10 bases. There are 13 residues in the CDR3. Per germline, CDR1 ENHRY and CDR2 SYGVKD. CDR3 coding DNA: TGTGCCAGCAGTGACCGGGACAGGGGTGAAGCTTTCTTT. It codes for CASSDRDRGEAFF.

This clonotype was detected a few times. The chain has TRBV29-1 and TRBJ2-2, with D hard to call. V was cut by 1 base and J by 4 bases, with 1 base left in between. Germline V gives CDR1 SQVTM, CDR2 ANQGSEA. This CDR3 comprises 11 residues. The CDR3, as DNA: TGCAGCGTTGAAGGCACCGGGGAGCTGTTTTTT. This gives the protein CSVEGTGELFF.

This clonotype appeared a few times. V gene TRBV6-1 combines with J gene TRBJ2-2, with D unclear. Germline CDR1 MNHNS, CDR2 SASEGT. Trimming removed 8 bases at V and 3 bases at J, with 13 bases between. This CDR3 region has 14 residues. CDR3 sequence reads: CASAEHGHTGELFF. Here the CDR3 DNA reads TGTGCCAGCGCGGAACACGGGCACACCGGGGAGCTGTTTTTT.

This clonotype showed up just once. The chain couples TRBV20-1 to TRBJ2-1, with D unresolved. CDR1 and CDR2 from the germline V gene are DFQATT and SNEGSKA (reference sequence). There are 12 residues in the CDR3. V was shortened by 3 bases and J by 6 bases, with 9 bases between the two germline ends. CDR3 nucleotides: TGCAGTGCTAGCCCTGGGTTCAATGAGCAGTTCTTC. Translated: CSASPGFNEQFF.

The chain recombines TRBV24-1 with TRBJ2-5; 9 bases line up with TRBD1. Germline assignment: CDR1 KGHDR and CDR2 SFDVKD. J lost 1 base, V lost 2 bases, and 1 base had no gene match. The CDR3 contains 15 residues. CDR3 protein: CATSDSTGGQETQYF. In nucleotides, the CDR3 is TGTGCCACCAGTGATTCGACAGGGGGCCAAGAGACCCAGTACTTC.

In regard to this clonotype: The conserved phenylalanine or tryptophan normally closing the CDR3 is absent here, so this likely arose from a read error. The rearrangement joins TRBV2 to TRBJ1-1, with D unresolved. Trimming removed 8 bases at V and 0 bases at J, with 16 bases between. CDR3 length equals 15 residues. Looked up from germline, CDR1 is SNHLY and CDR2 is FYNNEI. In DNA form, the CDR3 reads TGTGCCAGCCCCCGTGCGTCAGAGATGAACACTGAAGCTTTCCTT. Amino acids: CASPRASEMNTEAFL.

The chain couples TRBV20-1 to TRBJ1-5, with unresolved D. In germline, CDR1 is DFQATT, CDR2 SNEGSKA (reference sequence). This CDR3 has 12 residues. Trimming removed 7 bases from V and 3 bases from J, with 10 bases in between. The CDR3 DNA reads as TGCAGTGTGCAGGAATCCAATCAGCCCCAGCATTTT. Translated: CSVQESNQPQHF.

This clonotype was seen repeatedly, ten times or more. Here the CDR3 reads CASTLMVGVAGNTIYF. The CDR3 DNA reads as TGTGCCAGCACCCTCATGGTGGGAGTAGCTGGAAACACCATATATTTT. This chain joins TRBV7-9 and TRBJ1-3; unclear D gene. CDR3 length: 16 amino acids. Germline V gene data show CDR1 as SEHNR and CDR2 as FQNEAQ (reference sequence). V lost 7 bases and J lost 2, with 18 bases in between.

As concerns this clonotype: This may arise from a read error, as a much more abundant clone is one base away. The chain joins TRBV12-3 or TRBV12-4 to TRBJ1-2, with 7 positions matching TRBD1. This CDR3 contains 14 residues. The CDR3, as DNA: TGTGCCAGCAGTCGGTTGGGACAGAGCTATGGCTACGCCTTC. It is translated as CASSRLGQSYGYAF.

The chain joins TRBV20-1 to TRBJ1-1, with D possibly matching TRBD1 (6 bases). The ends were cut back, 1 base at V and 7 bases at J, with 7 bases in the middle. The CDR3 extends over 11 amino acids. CDR1 is DFQATT and CDR2 is SNEGSKA in the germline V gene (reference sequence). The CDR3 DNA is TGCAGTGCTAGAGCGGACAGTGAAGCTTTCTTT. Residues: CSARADSEAFF.

The CDR3 bases are TGTGCCAGCAGTTACTCGGGACTAGCTAACTATGGCTACACCTTC. Translated: CASSYSGLANYGYTF. The genes are TRBV6-5 and TRBJ1-2, with D possibly TRBD1 on 5 matching bases. V dropped 0 bases and J dropped 0 bases, with 8 bases sitting between them. The CDR3 has 15 residues. CDR1 and CDR2 from the germline V gene are MNHEY and SVGAGI.

The J gene is TRBJ2-4, the V gene TRBV20-1, with a weak D call TRBD2 (5 bases). The CDR3 covers 14 residues. V lost 0 bases and J 5 bases, leaving 11 bases between the germline ends. Germline CDR1 is DFQATT and CDR2 is SNEGSKA (reference sequence). CDR3 DNA: TGCAGTGCTAGAGATGGATACGGGGAAAACATTCAGTACTTC. Its translation is CSARDGYGENIQYF.